One sample yielded the 25 T cell receptor beta chains listed below, sequenced in a study of patients and donors after allogeneic stem cell transplantation. TCRdb called the RT-PCR reads again in MiXCR, with one record for every CDR3 protein. This sample carries some 200,000 distinct CDR3 sequences, around 41% of them seen once, and the ten largest clones take about 35%. Sequenced sample: blood, either unsorted or a sorted T cell fraction (not recorded which). These receptors all come from a human donor who was either an allogeneic HSCT recipient or a stem cell or donor lymphocyte infusion donor (not recorded which). It is not recorded whose cells these are; they may come from a transplant donor.

This chain links TRBV5-1 with TRBJ2-2, with a possible D match to TRBD2 (5 bases). Germline V CDR1 and CDR2: SGHRS, YFSETQ. CDR3 size: 15 residues. V was trimmed by 0 bases and J by 6 bases, leaving 12 bases between them. CDR3 residues: CASSLALVGAGELFF. The CDR3 region has the DNA TGCGCCAGCAGCTTGGCCTTAGTGGGAGCCGGGGAGCTGTTTTTT.

This chain uses TRBV29-1 with TRBJ2-5; D gene ambiguous. Germline CDR1 reads SQVTM; CDR2 reads ANQGSEA. The CDR3 length is 11 residues. Trimming cost V 2 bases and J 4 bases, with 5 bases left between them. The CDR3 is CSVELAETQYF. CDR3 sequence (DNA): TGCAGCGTTGAATTGGCAGAGACCCAGTACTTC.

The chain uses TRBV6-6 and TRBJ1-2, with a weak D call TRBD1 (6 bases). V lost 6 bases to trimming and J lost 0 bases, with 8 bases between them. The length of the CDR3 is 13 residues. CDR1 and CDR2 from the germline V gene are MNHNY and SVGAGI (reference sequence). The CDR3 region has the DNA TGTGCCAGCAGAAACAGGGCTAACTATGGCTACACCTTC. Protein sequence: CASRNRANYGYTF.

This sequence joins TRBV24-1 and TRBJ1-1; 8 positions agree with TRBD1. The germline gives CDR1 KGHDR, CDR2 SFDVKD. The length of the CDR3 is 17 residues. After removal of 0 bases from V and 5 bases from J, the junction contained 10 bases not matched to a gene. In DNA, the CDR3 is TGTGCCACCAGTGATTTGCAACAGGGGGGGAATTGGACTGAAGCTTTCTTT. Translating gives CATSDLQQGGNWTEAFF.

The chain links TRBV6-5 to TRBJ2-1, with 8 bases aligning to TRBD2. This CDR3 is built from 14 residues. The ends lost 6 bases at V and 8 bases at J; junction bases unmatched: 9. CDR1 is MNHEY and CDR2 is SVGAGI in the germline V gene. CDR3 sequence (DNA): TGTGCCAGCAGCTCCGCCGGACTAGCCCATGAGCAGTTCTTC. This encodes CASSSAGLAHEQFF.

The gene calls are TRBV6-5 and TRBJ2-5; D not resolved. The CDR3 totals 13 residues. In germline, CDR1 is MNHEY, CDR2 SVGAGI. Trimming took 7 bases from V and 0 from J, leaving 9 bases between them. The CDR3 loop is CASNSINQETQYF. The CDR3 nucleotides read TGTGCCAGCAATTCGATTAACCAAGAGACCCAGTACTTC.

The chain carries TRBV20-1 and TRBJ1-1; 7 bases line up with TRBD1. Germline V gene data show CDR1 as DFQATT and CDR2 as SNEGSKA (reference sequence). This CDR3 has 11 residues. V lost 2 bases, J lost 7 bases, and 1 base stayed unmatched. CDR3: CSARRDSEAFF. Written as DNA, the CDR3 is TGCAGTGCTAGAAGGGACAGTGAAGCTTTCTTT.

V usage is TRBV7-9 and J usage is TRBJ1-2; tentatively, D is TRBD1 (5 bases). CDR3 length: 14 amino acids. Germline CDR1 reads SEHNR; CDR2 reads FQNEAQ (reference sequence). V lost 2 bases, J lost 3 bases, and 10 bases lay in between. DNA for the CDR3: TGTGCCAGCAGCTTAAAAGGGGTGCACTATGGCTACACCTTC. It specifies CASSLKGVHYGYTF.

Only one count was recorded for this clonotype. V gene TRBV11-2 combines with J gene TRBJ1-2; a possible D gene is TRBD1 (5 bases). The CDR3 runs to 15 residues. Germline values: CDR1 SGHAT, CDR2 FQNNGV. V lost 5 bases, J lost 5 bases, and 18 bases lay in between. Here the CDR3 DNA reads TGTGCCAGCAGCCCTGGGCCCGGGGGTCGGTATGGCTACACCTTC. It encodes CASSPGPGGRYGYTF.

The chain recombines TRBV24-1 with TRBJ1-5; D not certain. This CDR3 is 18 amino acids long. Trimming took 2 bases from V and 2 from J, leaving 18 bases between them. Looked up from germline, CDR1 is KGHDR and CDR2 is SFDVKD. CDR3 bases: TGTGCCACCAGTGATTGCAGATACCGGCCCCGGGGCAATCAGCCCCAGCATTTT. Translated, it gives CATSDCRYRPRGNQPQHF.

CDR3 DNA: TGTGCCAGCAGTTACGGGCAGGAAGCTTTCTTT. Amino acid sequence: CASSYGQEAFF. The gene calls are TRBV6-5 and TRBJ1-1, with D unresolved. Between the trimmed V and J ends, which lost 2 bases and 8 bases, there was a span of 6 bases. CDR3 length: 11 residues. The germline CDR1 and CDR2 sequences are MNHEY and SVGAGI.

This clonotype has more than one count but fewer than ten. The V call is TRBV20-1, the J call TRBJ1-1; maybe TRBD1 (6 bases). Germline V gene lookup returns CDR1 DFQATT and CDR2 SNEGSKA (reference sequence). V was pared by 5 bases and J by 1 base, with 11 bases between. This CDR3 contains 13 residues. Here the CDR3 DNA reads TGCAGTGCTGACGGGACACCGAACACTGAAGCTTTCTTT. Translating it yields CSADGTPNTEAFF.

This clonotype was recorded a few times. V usage is TRBV11-2 and J usage is TRBJ1-6, with D unresolved. Germline values: CDR1 SGHAT, CDR2 FQNNGV. The CDR3 has 12 amino acids. V was clipped by 3 bases and J by 9 bases, with 6 bases between them. The CDR3 sequence is CASSLPLSPLHF. In nucleotides, the CDR3 is TGTGCCAGCAGCTTGCCCCTTTCACCCCTCCACTTT.

V gene TRBV12-3 or TRBV12-4 combines with J gene TRBJ2-2; the D is unclear. CDR3 length: 13 amino acids. The V end lost 6 bases, the J end lost 4 bases, and 9 bases lay between the germline ends. The CDR3 coding sequence is TGTGCCAGCAGCCCCCATAGCACCGGGGAGCTGTTTTTT. Residues: CASSPHSTGELFF.

The rearrangement joins TRBV18 to TRBJ1-1, with D perhaps matching TRBD1 (6 bases). Germline CDR1 and CDR2: KGHSH and LQKENI. Trimming took 2 bases from V and 3 from J, leaving 10 bases between them. This CDR3 is 14 amino acids long. The chain's CDR3 is CASSPRGGYTEAFF. Written as DNA, the CDR3 is TGTGCCAGCTCACCAAGAGGGGGATACACTGAAGCTTTCTTT.

The V and J genes are TRBV7-3 and TRBJ1-2; 7 bases are a match to TRBD1. V lost 5 bases to trimming and J lost 3 bases; unmatched junction nucleotides: 12. There are 16 residues in the CDR3. Germline CDR1 SGHTA, CDR2 FQGTGA. The CDR3 sequence: CASSHGHRGEDYGYTF. The CDR3 nucleotides are TGTGCCAGCAGCCACGGTCACAGGGGTGAGGACTATGGCTACACCTTC.

This clonotype was seen only a few times. The chain has TRBV27 and TRBJ1-5; perhaps TRBD1 as D (5 bases). The germline V and J ends were trimmed by 6 bases and 2 bases, with 17 bases remaining between them. CDR1 and CDR2 (germline): MNHEY, SMNVEV (reference sequence). The CDR3 has 16 amino acids. The CDR3 protein is CASSSLGRGGNQPQHF. As DNA, the CDR3 is TGTGCCAGCAGCTCACTCGGGAGAGGGGGCAATCAGCCCCAGCATTTT.

This clonotype has a handful of counts. The V call is TRBV20-1, the J call TRBJ2-1; unclear D gene. Germline lookup yields CDR1 DFQATT and CDR2 SNEGSKA (reference sequence). The CDR3 contains 10 residues. V lost 6 bases and J 8 bases, leaving 8 bases between the germline ends. The CDR3 DNA is TGCAGTGCCCTGGGTGATGAGCAGTTCTTC. Its translation: CSALGDEQFF.

In this sample, this clonotype turned up many times. The chain couples TRBV5-1 to TRBJ1-1; 9 bases line up with TRBD1. Trimming took 4 bases from V and 5 from J; bases not matched to a gene: 9. CDR1 is SGHRS, CDR2 YFSETQ, per germline. This CDR3 spans 15 amino acids. The CDR3 loop reads CASSQGTGGWTEAFF. The CDR3 DNA follows: TGCGCCAGCAGCCAGGGAACAGGGGGCTGGACTGAAGCTTTCTTT.

V usage is TRBV12-3 or TRBV12-4 and J usage is TRBJ2-1; perhaps TRBD2 as D (6 bases). This CDR3 comprises 15 residues. V was clipped by 8 bases and J by 0 bases, with 14 bases between them. CDR3 DNA: TGTGCCAGCGGCGTTAGCGGAAGCTCCTACAATGAGCAGTTCTTC. It specifies CASGVSGSSYNEQFF.

The chain has TRBV20-1 and TRBJ2-4; D is undetermined. V lost 1 base and J 5 bases, leaving 9 bases between the germline ends. Germline assignment: CDR1 DFQATT and CDR2 SNEGSKA (reference sequence). The CDR3 has 13 residues. DNA for the CDR3: TGCAGTGCTAGAGGACCCCAGGAAAACATTCAGTACTTC. Translated, it gives CSARGPQENIQYF.

This clonotype was seen a few times. The V and J genes are TRBV7-9 and TRBJ1-5, with D hard to call. Per the germline V gene, CDR1 is SEHNR and CDR2 is FQNEAQ (reference sequence). Trimming removed 5 bases at V and 0 bases at J, with 5 bases between. The CDR3 sequence is 13 residues long. The CDR3 coding sequence is TGTGCCAGCAGCGATAATAGCAATCAGCCCCAGCATTTT. Residues: CASSDNSNQPQHF.

J is TRBJ1-3 and V is TRBV12-3 or TRBV12-4, with D hard to call. V lost 1 base to trimming and J lost 1 base, with 8 bases between them. The CDR3 is 15 residues long. The CDR3 spells CASSLGRPSGNTIYF. The CDR3 DNA follows: TGTGCCAGCAGTTTAGGGAGGCCTTCTGGAAACACCATATATTTT.

The rearrangement links TRBV2 to TRBJ1-4, with D unclear. CDR3 size: 15 residues. Germline CDR1 SNHLY, CDR2 FYNNEI. Between the trimmed V and J ends, which lost 1 base and 8 bases, there was a span of 14 bases. CDR3 DNA: TGTGCCAGCAGTGAAGTAGCCATAGCGTACGAAAAACTGTTTTTT. Its translation is CASSEVAIAYEKLFF.

The V gene is TRBV20-1, the J gene TRBJ2-2; a weak D match, TRBD2 (5 bases). The CDR3 runs 17 residues. Germline assignment: CDR1 DFQATT and CDR2 SNEGSKA (reference sequence). V was trimmed by 0 bases and J by 0 bases, leaving 14 bases between them. The CDR3 DNA follows: TGCAGTGCTAGAGACGACTCCGTACTAGCGAACACCGGGGAGCTGTTTTTT. Its translation is CSARDDSVLANTGELFF.